The subject of this entry is one T cell receptor beta chain. Its target is not known. Time point reported: longitudinal time-point 1 (baseline). Unsorted libraries were derived from 2 million PBMCs stored at -80 C. This entry is derived from a study of neurological immune-mediated disorders. General study points: Multiple sclerosis, the disease with the least TCR clonal expansion, fell below healthy controls, whereas HTLV-1-associated myelopathy showed the most.

V shed 3 bases, J shed 6 bases, and the junction held 5 bases outside the gene matches. The CDR3 has 14 amino acids. Germline-derived CDR1 and CDR2 are SGHDT and YYEEEE. The making of cDNA relied on 5'RACE with 10-nucleotide random UMIs. Every sequencing run drew on 15-18 subjects and yielded over 160 million TCR-beta sequences. One entry per CDR3 protein results from TCRdb running MiXCR on the 5' RACE reads. The table includes about 50,000 distinct CDR3 sequences, 9% to 10% detected once. The source of this sequence is a woman in her thirties or forties in good health. The genes are TRBV5-6 and TRBJ2-7, with 11 positions matching TRBD1. The sample taken for sequencing was PBMCs. The chain's CDR3 is CASSSGQGASEQYF. The CDR3 DNA follows: TGTGCCAGCAGCTCCGGACAGGGGGCGAGCGAGCAGTACTTC.